The rows below give T cell receptor beta chains drawn from one sample of a study of blood T cells in healthy people across ages. In TCRdb, the 5' RACE reads were re-called with MiXCR into one record per CDR3 protein. Altogether under 1 million distinct CDR3 sequences are present, about 42% being singletons, with the ten largest covering roughly 19%. The material sequenced was blood. All receptors come from a man between 60 and 75 years old in good health. Both conserved end residues are part of each CDR3. Fields, in order: V gene, clone size, D gene, J gene, CDR3 DNA, CDR3 protein. A D gene is named only where the DNA matches it firmly. Expanded clones are given a class, and other clones once, few, many or no size at all.

v_gene: TRBV6-5; abundance: .; d_gene: .; j_gene: TRBJ2-5; CDR3nt: TGTGCCAGCAGTTACAGGGGTCCGCCGGAGACCCAGTACTTC; CDR3aa: CASSYRGPPETQYF
v_gene: TRBV18; abundance: .; d_gene: TRBD1; j_gene: TRBJ2-5; CDR3nt: TGTGCCAGCTCCCCGAAAGGGACAGATCAAGAGACCCAGTACTTC; CDR3aa: CASSPKGTDQETQYF
v_gene: TRBV20-1; abundance: .; d_gene: .; j_gene: TRBJ2-7; CDR3nt: TGCAGTGCTCTCGGAACAGGGCCCTGGGGGCAGTACTTC; CDR3aa: CSALGTGPWGQYF
v_gene: TRBV7-9; abundance: few; d_gene: TRBD1; j_gene: TRBJ1-4; CDR3nt: TGTGCCAGCAGCTCGGACAGGGGGCGTGAGGAAAAACTGTTTTTT; CDR3aa: CASSSDRGREEKLFF
v_gene: TRBV4-3; abundance: medium-sized; d_gene: .; j_gene: TRBJ2-3; CDR3nt: TGCGCCAGCAGCCAAGATAGGAGGAGCATAGCTAGCACAGATACGCAGTATTTT; CDR3aa: CASSQDRRSIASTDTQYF
v_gene: TRBV6-5; abundance: few; d_gene: .; j_gene: TRBJ1-6; CDR3nt: TGTGCCAGCAGCCCCGGGGGTCTACGGTCACCCCTCCACTTT; CDR3aa: CASSPGGLRSPLHF
v_gene: TRBV10-1; abundance: few; d_gene: TRBD1; j_gene: TRBJ2-1; CDR3nt: TGCGCCAGCAGTGAGTCTGACAGGGCTTACTACAATGAGCAGTTCTTC; CDR3aa: CASSESDRAYYNEQFF
v_gene: TRBV4-3; abundance: few; d_gene: .; j_gene: TRBJ2-7; CDR3nt: TGCGCCAGCAGCCAAGATGGGGGCAGGGGATCCTACGAGCAGTACTTC; CDR3aa: CASSQDGGRGSYEQYF
v_gene: TRBV14; abundance: .; d_gene: .; j_gene: TRBJ2-3; CDR3nt: TGTGCCAGCAGCCAAGGACTCACTACAGATACGCAGTATTTT; CDR3aa: CASSQGLTTDTQYF
v_gene: TRBV3-1; abundance: .; d_gene: TRBD1; j_gene: TRBJ1-2; CDR3nt: TGTGCCAGCGCCCTGACTCAGGGGGCAAATGGCTACACCTTC; CDR3aa: CASALTQGANGYTF
v_gene: TRBV20-1; abundance: few; d_gene: TRBD2; j_gene: TRBJ2-5; CDR3nt: TGCAGTGCTAGAGATCGTTTAGGAGCGGGATATAACCAAGAGACCCAGTACTTC; CDR3aa: CSARDRLGAGYNQETQYF
v_gene: TRBV30; abundance: .; d_gene: .; j_gene: TRBJ2-7; CDR3nt: TGTGCCTGGAGTAGGGGGTACGAGCAGTACTTC; CDR3aa: CAWSRGYEQYF
v_gene: TRBV12-3/TRBV12-4; abundance: .; d_gene: .; j_gene: TRBJ2-4; CDR3nt: TGTGCCAGCAGACCAGGACAGTCCTACGGGCAGTACTTC; CDR3aa: CASRPGQSYGQYF
v_gene: TRBV3-1; abundance: .; d_gene: .; j_gene: TRBJ2-2; CDR3nt: TGTGCCAGCAGTGTGTTGTCCGGGGAGCTGTTTTTT; CDR3aa: CASSVLSGELFF
v_gene: TRBV3-1; abundance: few; d_gene: .; j_gene: TRBJ2-5; CDR3nt: TGTGCCAGCAGCCCTCCGCGGTCAGAGACCCAGTACTTC; CDR3aa: CASSPPRSETQYF
v_gene: TRBV3-1; abundance: .; d_gene: .; j_gene: TRBJ1-2; CDR3nt: TGTGCCAGCAGCCAAGATCCCGGAAGGGGAGAAGATTATGGCTACACCTTC; CDR3aa: CASSQDPGRGEDYGYTF
v_gene: TRBV20-1; abundance: .; d_gene: .; j_gene: TRBJ1-2; CDR3nt: TGCAGTGCTAGAGAACCGAACTATGGCTACACCTTC; CDR3aa: CSAREPNYGYTF
v_gene: TRBV6-6; abundance: .; d_gene: TRBD1; j_gene: TRBJ2-7; CDR3nt: TGTGCCAGCAGTTATGGGACAGTGTCCTCCTACGAGCAGTACTTC; CDR3aa: CASSYGTVSSYEQYF
v_gene: TRBV7-2; abundance: few; d_gene: TRBD2; j_gene: TRBJ2-3; CDR3nt: TGTGCCAGCAGGGCGACACTAGCGGGGACAGATACGCAGTATTTT; CDR3aa: CASRATLAGTDTQYF
v_gene: TRBV7-3; abundance: many; d_gene: TRBD1; j_gene: TRBJ2-5; CDR3nt: TGTGCCAGCAGCAGACAGGGCGGAAATCTATACCAAGAGACCCAGTACTTC; CDR3aa: CASSRQGGNLYQETQYF
v_gene: TRBV2; abundance: many; d_gene: .; j_gene: TRBJ1-6; CDR3nt: TGTGCCAGCAATACGGGGAAGGGGAATTCACCCCTCCACTTT; CDR3aa: CASNTGKGNSPLHF
v_gene: TRBV29-1; abundance: .; d_gene: TRBD2; j_gene: TRBJ2-7; CDR3nt: TGCAGCGTTCTGACTAGCGTGAGCTCCTACGAGCAGTACTTC; CDR3aa: CSVLTSVSSYEQYF
v_gene: TRBV6-1; abundance: .; d_gene: .; j_gene: TRBJ2-4; CDR3nt: TGTGCCAGCAGCCCCACGGGCGTGAATAACCATAACATTCAGTACTTC; CDR3aa: CASSPTGVNNHNIQYF
v_gene: TRBV3-1; abundance: once; d_gene: .; j_gene: TRBJ2-4; CDR3nt: TGTGCCAGCAGCCAGCGGGTCCAGGTCGGCATTCAGTACTTC; CDR3aa: CASSQRVQVGIQYF
v_gene: TRBV27; abundance: few; d_gene: .; j_gene: TRBJ1-3; CDR3nt: TGTGCCAGCAGTTTAACATGGGCAAGCTCTGGAAACACCATATATTTT; CDR3aa: CASSLTWASSGNTIYF
v_gene: TRBV7-9; abundance: few; d_gene: .; j_gene: TRBJ2-7; CDR3nt: TGTGCCAGCAGCCCCGAGGGGCGGTACGAGCAGTACTTC; CDR3aa: CASSPEGRYEQYF
v_gene: TRBV20-1; abundance: .; d_gene: TRBD2; j_gene: TRBJ2-5; CDR3nt: TGCAGTGCTAGAGATCGGCTAGCGGGGGTGGTAGAGACCCAGTACTTC; CDR3aa: CSARDRLAGVVETQYF
v_gene: TRBV10-2; abundance: .; d_gene: TRBD2; j_gene: TRBJ2-5; CDR3nt: TGCGCCAGCAGGCTAACTAGCGGCCAAGAGACCCAGTACTTC; CDR3aa: CASRLTSGQETQYF
v_gene: TRBV20-1; abundance: .; d_gene: TRBD2; j_gene: TRBJ2-1; CDR3nt: TGCAGTGCACGGGGGGGCATGCGGAATGAGCAGTTCTTC; CDR3aa: CSARGGMRNEQFF
v_gene: TRBV5-1; abundance: .; d_gene: TRBD1; j_gene: TRBJ1-1; CDR3nt: TGCGCCAGCAAGACTGGACAGGAGAGTTGGAACACTGAAGCTTTCTTT; CDR3aa: CASKTGQESWNTEAFF
v_gene: TRBV4-3; abundance: few; d_gene: .; j_gene: TRBJ2-5; CDR3nt: TGCGCCAGCAGCCAAACGTTTCGGGGGCCCCTAGAGACCCAGTACTTC; CDR3aa: CASSQTFRGPLETQYF
v_gene: TRBV20-1; abundance: many; d_gene: .; j_gene: TRBJ1-6; CDR3nt: TGCAGTGCTAGGGGGACCGGATTGTCTGGTTCACCCCTCCACTTT; CDR3aa: CSARGTGLSGSPLHF
v_gene: TRBV28; abundance: .; d_gene: TRBD2; j_gene: TRBJ2-3; CDR3nt: TGTGCCAGCAGTTTGGGAGGGGGAGCGGGGGGGCGGAGCACAGATACGCAGTATTTT; CDR3aa: CASSLGGGAGGRSTDTQYF
v_gene: TRBV6-5; abundance: once; d_gene: TRBD2; j_gene: TRBJ2-1; CDR3nt: TGTACCAGTAAGCGACTAGCGGGGGGAGGGAACAATGAGCAGTTCTTC; CDR3aa: CTSKRLAGGGNNEQFF
v_gene: TRBV5-4; abundance: .; d_gene: TRBD1; j_gene: TRBJ2-7; CDR3nt: TGTGCCAGCAGCCCGGGACAGGGGGCTGGTTACGAGCAGTACTTC; CDR3aa: CASSPGQGAGYEQYF
v_gene: TRBV6-1; abundance: .; d_gene: .; j_gene: TRBJ1-2; CDR3nt: TGTGCCAGCAGTGGAATAGGGCGCTATGGCTACACCTTC; CDR3aa: CASSGIGRYGYTF
v_gene: TRBV6-9; abundance: few; d_gene: .; j_gene: TRBJ2-7; CDR3nt: TGTGCCAGCAGTCACTCGGGGAACGAGCAGTACTTC; CDR3aa: CASSHSGNEQYF
v_gene: TRBV11-3; abundance: .; d_gene: .; j_gene: TRBJ2-5; CDR3nt: TGTGCCAGCAGCTTATCCTATAGCCAAGAGACCCAGTACTTC; CDR3aa: CASSLSYSQETQYF
v_gene: TRBV7-9; abundance: .; d_gene: TRBD2; j_gene: TRBJ2-1; CDR3nt: TGTGCCAGCAGGATAGCGGGGGGCCGAACCTACAATGAGCAGTTCTTC; CDR3aa: CASRIAGGRTYNEQFF
v_gene: TRBV2; abundance: .; d_gene: .; j_gene: TRBJ2-7; CDR3nt: TGTGCCAGCAGAGGACCAGGGAACGAGCAGTACTTC; CDR3aa: CASRGPGNEQYF
v_gene: TRBV4-3; abundance: many; d_gene: TRBD2; j_gene: TRBJ2-1; CDR3nt: TGCGCCAGCAGCCAAGGACTAGCGGACTACAATGAGCAGTTCTTC; CDR3aa: CASSQGLADYNEQFF